This T cell receptor (beta chain) was recovered during a study of beta chain features in type 1 diabetes. CDR1 is SGHDT and CDR2 is YYEEEE in the germline V gene. The CDR3 extends over 17 amino acids. The V end was cut by 1 base, the J end by 3 bases, with 20 bases between. This clone has a handful of counts. Its antigen is not identified. All of the isolated RNA was reverse transcribed, so expressed TCRB transcripts were sequenced. Libraries were prepared by immunoSEQ multiplex PCR; TCRdb keeps only in-frame clonotypes and omits some of them. This sample yields around 340,000 clones, of which about 19% are seen a single time; about 0.045% belongs to the top ten. Study findings and constraints: Type 1 diabetes patients had VDJ junctions that carried fewer insertions and more deletions.

This clonotype originated in a woman aged 18-29 years in good health. The chain recombines TRBV5-6 with TRBJ2-7, with D perhaps matching TRBD2 (5 bases). Sequences were obtained from naive CD4+ T cells from blood. CDR3 bases: TGTGCCAGCAGCTTGACGACCGTCTCCGGGATCTACTACGAGCAGTACTTC. Translating it yields CASSLTTVSGIYYEQYF.